This T cell receptor beta chain was sequenced in a study of T cell repertoires in cytomegalovirus infection. Across the study: Public TCR beta signature analysis indicated the presence of both CMV infection and matching HLA type.

At least ten counts were recorded for this clonotype. Its cognate antigen is unknown. Losses at the gene ends were 10 bases for V and 5 bases for J; bases not matched to a gene: 4. The CDR3 extends over 11 amino acids. Germline assignment: CDR1 MNHNY and CDR2 SVGAGI (reference sequence). Study-level results: There were carriers of CMV plus the relevant HLA, and cumulative public TCR beta family frequency identified them.

TCRdb re-called the reads with MiXCR, one entry per CDR3 protein. The data contain about 260,000 distinct CDR3 sequences, roughly an eighth of them seen just once; the ten biggest clones take up roughly 8.7%. The receptor was isolated from a human donor in good health (CMV status not recorded). Some clones in this sample may be carry-over from other donors' samples. The chain carries TRBV6-6 and TRBJ1-2; 7 bases line up with TRBD1. The specimen was PBMCs. The CDR3 bases are TGTGCCACTCAGGGACAGTATGGCTACACCTTC. Residues: CATQGQYGYTF.